Listed below are T cell receptor beta chains from one sample, sequenced in a study of blood T cell repertoires in COVID-19. Profiling relied on immunoSEQ multiplex PCR, and the TCRdb table lists in-frame clones only, not all of them. The sample has hundreds of thousands of clones; 87% are singletons. Input material: PBMCs or T cells enriched from blood (not recorded which). These receptor sequences come from a woman in her thirties or forties who had recovered from COVID-19. Both conserved end residues are part of each CDR3. A D gene is named only where the DNA matches it firmly. Clone size appears in some rows only: once, few, many, or a class for an expanded clone.

clone_size | j_call | v_call | cdr3_length | d_call | cdr3_aa | cdr3_nt
- | TRBJ1-2 | TRBV28 | 15 | - | CASSLVPTGRYGYTF | TGTGCCAGCAGTTTAGTCCCCACAGGAAGATATGGCTACACCTTC
- | TRBJ2-5 | TRBV6-5 | 11 | - | CASSYGLTQYF | TGTGCCAGCAGTTACGGCCTGACCCAGTACTTC
- | TRBJ1-2 | TRBV27 | 13 | - | CASSRPQGYGYTF | TGTGCCAGCAGTCGTCCCCAGGGTTACGGCTACACCTTC
- | TRBJ1-4 | TRBV15 | 16 | TRBD1 | CATSRGTDRGNEKLFF | TGTGCCACCAGCAGGGGCACCGACAGGGGCAACGAAAAACTGTTTTTT
- | TRBJ2-5 | TRBV28 | 13 | - | CASSHPERPRRYF | TGTGCCAGCAGCCACCCGGAGCGCCCAAGGCGGTACTTC
- | TRBJ2-1 | TRBV28 | 11 | - | CATEGGNEQFF | TGTGCCACGGAGGGCGGCAATGAGCAGTTCTTC
once | TRBJ1-1 | TRBV14 | 13 | TRBD1 | CASSQLDRAEAFF | TGTGCCAGCAGCCAACTCGACAGGGCTGAAGCTTTCTTT
once | TRBJ2-7 | TRBV11-2 | 15 | - | CASSSEVERDYEQYF | TGTGCCAGCAGCTCAGAGGTAGAGAGGGACTACGAGCAGTACTTC
few | TRBJ2-1 | TRBV7-8 | 15 | TRBD2 | CASSAPSGAYNEQFF | TGTGCCAGCAGCGCCCCTAGCGGAGCTTACAATGAGCAGTTCTTC
- | TRBJ2-2 | TRBV19 | 14 | - | CASSSTGNTGELFF | TGTGCCAGTAGTAGCACAGGGAACACCGGGGAGCTGTTTTTT
- | TRBJ2-7 | TRBV2 | 14 | TRBD2 | CASKSGTTSYEQYF | TGTGCCAGCAAATCCGGGACTACCTCCTACGAGCAGTACTTC
- | TRBJ2-7 | TRBV28 | 15 | - | CASSSHTGLGVGQYF | TGTGCCAGCAGTTCCCACACCGGACTGGGAGTGGGGCAGTACTTC
- | TRBJ2-2 | TRBV5-1 | 16 | TRBD1 | CASSPPGQGAAGELFF | TGCGCCAGCAGCCCACCGGGACAGGGGGCCGCCGGGGAGCTGTTTTTT
once | TRBJ2-3 | TRBV7-2 | 15 | - | CASTPFSARSDTQYF | TGTGCCAGCACCCCATTTAGCGCGAGGTCAGATACGCAGTATTTT
once | TRBJ2-3 | TRBV7-2 | 15 | TRBD2 | CASSHASGRTDTQYF | TGTGCCAGCAGCCACGCTAGCGGGCGCACAGATACGCAGTATTTT
once | TRBJ2-3 | TRBV5-1 | 17 | TRBD2 | CASSPGGSGRAADTQYF | TGCGCCAGCAGCCCCGGGGGTAGCGGGAGGGCCGCAGATACGCAGTATTTT
- | TRBJ2-3 | TRBV10-3 | 14 | TRBD1 | CAIRPGGSTDTQYF | TGTGCCATCAGGCCAGGGGGTAGCACAGATACGCAGTATTTT
- | TRBJ1-3 | TRBV6-5 | 14 | - | CACKSRYSGNTIYF | TGTGCCTGCAAGTCGCGATACTCTGGAAACACCATATATTTT
- | TRBJ1-6 | TRBV18 | 15 | TRBD1 | CASSAGQGGNSPLHF | TGTGCCAGCTCGGCCGGACAGGGAGGGAATTCACCCCTCCACTTT
- | TRBJ1-4 | TRBV19 | 14 | - | CASNRDTTNEKLFF | TGTGCCAGTAACCGGGACACAACTAATGAAAAACTGTTTTTT
- | TRBJ2-7 | TRBV25-1 | 17 | - | CASSSRGKRQSSYEQYF | TGTGCCAGCAGTAGCAGGGGCAAGAGACAAAGCTCCTACGAGCAGTACTTC
- | TRBJ2-7 | TRBV5-1 | 17 | TRBD2 | CASKPEGPGLAVYEQYF | TGCGCCAGCAAGCCCGAGGGGCCGGGACTAGCGGTCTACGAGCAGTACTTC
- | TRBJ2-1 | TRBV7-9 | 17 | TRBD2 | CASSGTSDPSSYNEQFF | TGTGCCAGCAGCGGGACTAGCGACCCTAGCTCCTACAATGAGCAGTTCTTC
- | TRBJ1-2 | TRBV30 | 13 | TRBD1 | CAITGQAVHGYTF | TGTGCCATTACGGGACAGGCCGTCCATGGCTACACCTTC
- | TRBJ1-6 | TRBV7-8 | 15 | - | CASSPALGRGSPLHF | TGTGCCAGCAGCCCCGCGCTCGGAAGAGGTTCACCCCTCCACTTT
- | TRBJ2-1 | TRBV4-3 | 16 | - | CASSQRDSQSYNEQFF | TGCGCCAGCAGCCAGCGGGACTCTCAGTCCTACAATGAGCAGTTCTTC
- | TRBJ2-7 | TRBV4-1 | 13 | TRBD2 | CASSQRTSGEQYF | TGCGCCAGCAGCCAGCGGACTAGCGGTGAGCAGTACTTC
once | TRBJ2-7 | TRBV28 | 12 | TRBD1 | CASSPTGGEQYF | TGTGCCAGCAGTCCGACAGGGGGCGAGCAGTACTTC
- | TRBJ1-2 | TRBV18 | 13 | - | CASSPRPGPGYTF | TGTGCCAGCTCACCACGGCCAGGGCCTGGCTACACCTTC
- | TRBJ1-4 | TRBV28 | 14 | TRBD1 | CASRSQGTDEKLFF | TGTGCCAGCAGATCACAGGGGACGGATGAAAAACTGTTTTTT
- | TRBJ2-7 | TRBV6-4 | 13 | TRBD1 | CASSDRGRYEQYF | TGTGCCAGCAGTGACAGGGGGCGCTACGAGCAGTACTTC
- | TRBJ2-7 | TRBV5-8 | 16 | - | CASSLSRDFGKYEQYF | TGTGCCAGCAGCTTGTCCCGGGACTTTGGGAAATACGAGCAGTACTTC
- | TRBJ1-4 | TRBV27 | 16 | TRBD1 | CASSLYPFRGQEKLFF | TGTGCCAGCAGCCTTTACCCGTTCAGGGGGCAGGAAAAACTGTTTTTT
- | TRBJ2-5 | TRBV28 | 13 | - | CASSRGTQETQYF | TGTGCCAGCAGCCGGGGTACCCAAGAGACCCAGTACTTC
- | TRBJ1-1 | TRBV3-1/TRBV3-2 | 14 | - | CASSHGHVNTEAFF | TGTGCCAGCAGCCACGGACACGTGAACACTGAAGCTTTCTTT
- | TRBJ2-2 | TRBV15 | 13 | - | CATRLEEVGELFF | TGTGCCACCAGGTTGGAGGAAGTCGGGGAGCTGTTTTTT
- | TRBJ2-7 | TRBV10-3 | 12 | - | CAISGAGYEQYF | TGTGCCATCAGTGGAGCGGGCTACGAGCAGTACTTC
- | TRBJ1-2 | TRBV19 | 15 | - | CASSILGASGYGYTF | TGTGCCAGTAGTATTCTGGGGGCCTCGGGCTATGGCTACACCTTC
- | TRBJ1-2 | TRBV30 | 14 | TRBD1 | CAWNTHRGSHGYTF | TGTGCCTGGAACACCCACAGGGGATCGCACGGCTACACCTTC
- | TRBJ2-3 | TRBV9 | 14 | - | CASSAQGGSDTQYF | TGTGCCAGCAGCGCCCAAGGAGGCTCGGATACGCAGTATTTT
- | TRBJ1-4 | TRBV2 | 14 | - | CASSLQVNNEKLFF | TGTGCCAGCAGCCTACAGGTTAACAATGAAAAACTGTTTTTT
- | TRBJ1-6 | TRBV28 | 15 | - | CASSLPGTHNSPLHF | TGTGCCAGCAGTTTACCCGGGACACATAATTCACCCCTCCACTTT
once | TRBJ2-2 | TRBV2 | 14 | TRBD1 | CASNRQGIPGELFF | TGTGCCAGCAACCGACAGGGGATCCCCGGGGAGCTGTTTTTT